This T cell receptor (beta chain) was captured by sequencing in a study of CD8 T cells in Susac syndrome. Study-level findings and limits: The study acknowledged a relatively small number of individuals in its TCR sequencing and HLA analysis. Clonal CD8+ expansion in Susac was highest in TEMRA cells and active patients.

RNA was extracted with the RNeasy kit, and a quantity of 0.5 to 1 ug was reverse transcribed using random hexamers. Amplification of TCR beta CDR3 by immunoSEQ multiplex PCR spanned 54 Vbeta and 13 Jbeta. TCRdb used MiXCR to reprocess the immunoSEQ multiplex PCR reads, holding one entry per CDR3 protein. The sample carries some 140,000 distinct CDR3 sequences, 95% recorded once. With regard to this clonotype: Its matching antigen is unknown.

V was clipped by 0 bases and J by 4 bases, with 13 bases between them. The CDR3 runs 16 residues. CDR1 MNHEY and CDR2 SVGAGI come from the germline V gene. This chain links TRBV6-5 with TRBJ2-1, with D tentatively TRBD2 (6 bases). Source material: CD8+ T cells from PBMCs. This receptor was taken from a human donor with Susac syndrome. The CDR3 sequence is CASSYSRVAAYNEQFF. CDR3 nucleotide sequence: TGTGCCAGCAGTTACTCTCGGGTAGCGGCTTACAATGAGCAGTTCTTC.